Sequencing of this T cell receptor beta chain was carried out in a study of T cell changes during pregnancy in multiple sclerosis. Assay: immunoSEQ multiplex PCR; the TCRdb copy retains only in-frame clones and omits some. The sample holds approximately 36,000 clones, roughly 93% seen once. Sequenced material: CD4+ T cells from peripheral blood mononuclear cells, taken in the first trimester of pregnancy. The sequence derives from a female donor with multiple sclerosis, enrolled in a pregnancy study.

CDR3 residues: CASSSRYGQGARDTIYF. CDR3 nucleotide sequence: TGTGCCAGCAGCTCCAGATATGGGCAGGGGGCAAGGGACACCATATATTTT. The rearrangement links TRBV11-2 to TRBJ1-3, with 8 bases aligning to TRBD1. The CDR3 consists of 17 residues. Germline trimming cut 4 bases from V and 8 bases from J; bases unmatched to any gene: 16. The germline CDR1 and CDR2 sequences are SGHAT and FQNNGV.